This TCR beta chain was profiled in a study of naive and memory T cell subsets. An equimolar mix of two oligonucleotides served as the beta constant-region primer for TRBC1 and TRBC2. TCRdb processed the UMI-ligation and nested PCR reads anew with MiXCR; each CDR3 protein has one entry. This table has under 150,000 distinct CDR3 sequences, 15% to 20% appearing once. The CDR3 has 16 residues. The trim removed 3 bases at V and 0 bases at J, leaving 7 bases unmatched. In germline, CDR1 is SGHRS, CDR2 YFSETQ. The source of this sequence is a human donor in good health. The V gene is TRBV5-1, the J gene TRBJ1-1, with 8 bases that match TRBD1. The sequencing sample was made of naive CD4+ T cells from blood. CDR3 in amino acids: CASSSRTGRLNTEAFF. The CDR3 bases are TGCGCCAGCAGCTCAAGGACAGGGCGACTGAACACTGAAGCTTTCTTT.